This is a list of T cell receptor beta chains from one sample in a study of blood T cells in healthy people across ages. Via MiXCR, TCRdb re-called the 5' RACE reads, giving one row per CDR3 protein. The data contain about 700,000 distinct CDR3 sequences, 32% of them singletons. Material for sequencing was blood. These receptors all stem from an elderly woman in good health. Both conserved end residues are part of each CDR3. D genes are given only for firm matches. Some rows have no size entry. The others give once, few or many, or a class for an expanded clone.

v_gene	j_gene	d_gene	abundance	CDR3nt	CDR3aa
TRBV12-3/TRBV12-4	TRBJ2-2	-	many	TGTGCCAGCAGCCCTTCCGGGGCGAGAACCGGGGAGCTGTTTTTT	CASSPSGARTGELFF
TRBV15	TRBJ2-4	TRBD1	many	TGTGCCACCAGCAGAACCCTGGACAGGGTCGAATCGACAGCCAAAAACATTCAGTACTTC	CATSRTLDRVESTAKNIQYF
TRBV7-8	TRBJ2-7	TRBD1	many	TGTGCCAGCAGCTCCGGACAGGGCCACGACGAGCAGTACTTC	CASSSGQGHDEQYF
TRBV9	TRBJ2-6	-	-	TGTGCCAGCAGCGCAGCTCGGCAGGGGCGAGCTGGGGCCAACGTCCTGACTTTC	CASSAARQGRAGANVLTF
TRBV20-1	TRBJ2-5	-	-	TGCAGTGCCCTAGATAAGCCCACGCAGTACTTC	CSALDKPTQYF
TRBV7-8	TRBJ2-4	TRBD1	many	TGTGCCAGCAGCTTAACCCCCGGGACAGGGTGGGGAGGCAAAAACATTCAGTACTTC	CASSLTPGTGWGGKNIQYF
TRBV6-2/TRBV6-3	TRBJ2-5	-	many	TGTGCCAGCAGTTACACGGCCTATGCGACCCAGTACTTC	CASSYTAYATQYF
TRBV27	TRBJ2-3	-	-	TGTGCCAGCAGTTTAAGGGGTGTAGCAGGCACAGATACGCAGTATTTT	CASSLRGVAGTDTQYF
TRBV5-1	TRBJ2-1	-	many	TGCGCCAGCAGCGCCGGATCGGCGGGGACCTACAATGAGCAGTTCTTC	CASSAGSAGTYNEQFF
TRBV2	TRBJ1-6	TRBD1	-	TGTGCCAGCAGTGCTTCCGGGACAGGAGCTTCACCCCTCCACTTT	CASSASGTGASPLHF
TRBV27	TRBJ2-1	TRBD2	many	TGTGCCAGCAGTCCAGGGACTAGCGGGGGGGCTGAGCAGTTCTTC	CASSPGTSGGAEQFF
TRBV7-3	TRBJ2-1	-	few	TGTGCCAGCAGCTTCGGTGGAGGGGTTAATGAGCAGTTCTTC	CASSFGGGVNEQFF
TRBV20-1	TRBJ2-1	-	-	TGCAGTGCTAGAGTAAGGGAAAATGAGCAGTTCTTC	CSARVRENEQFF
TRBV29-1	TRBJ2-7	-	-	TGCAGTGGCGGGGAGTCGGCGGGCGAGCAGTACTTC	CSGGESAGEQYF
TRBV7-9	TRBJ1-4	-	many	TGTGCCAGCACGATAAACCGGGGTGAAAAACTGTTTTTT	CASTINRGEKLFF
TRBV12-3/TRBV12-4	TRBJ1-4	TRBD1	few	TGTGCCAGCAGTCTCAGACAGGGGGTTGCAACTAATGAAAAACTGTTTTTT	CASSLRQGVATNEKLFF
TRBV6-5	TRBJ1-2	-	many	TGTGCCAGCAGTTACTCGAGGCCAGGGAAGAACTATGGCTACACCTTC	CASSYSRPGKNYGYTF
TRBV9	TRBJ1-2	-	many	TGTGCCAGCACCCCTTTGAGGGCAGACTATGGCTACACCTTC	CASTPLRADYGYTF
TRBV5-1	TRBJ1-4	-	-	TGCGCCAGCAGCCCTGTGGCCCGCGGAGGACGGTTTTTT	CASSPVARGGRFF
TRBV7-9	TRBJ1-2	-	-	TGTGCCAGCAGCTTATCCCTCCTTAAACCAGGCTATGGCTACACCTTC	CASSLSLLKPGYGYTF
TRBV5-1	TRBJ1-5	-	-	TGCGCCAGCAGCGAGGTCGACCCTCGGAATCAGCCCCAGCATTTT	CASSEVDPRNQPQHF
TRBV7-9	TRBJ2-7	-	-	TGTGCCAGCAGCTTTCCCAGTAAACAGGGTCCCTACGAGCAGTACTTC	CASSFPSKQGPYEQYF
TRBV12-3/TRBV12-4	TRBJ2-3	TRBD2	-	TGTGCCAGCAGCCGTGCCAGGATCGCGGGAGGGGCAGCCCCGCAGTATTTT	CASSRARIAGGAAPQYF
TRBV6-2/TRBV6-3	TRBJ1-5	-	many	TGTGCCAGCACCGACGGGGGGGGCGATCAGCCCCAGCATTTT	CASTDGGGDQPQHF
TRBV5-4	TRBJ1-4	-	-	TGTGCCAGCAGCTTGAGACCGACCCCAACTAATGAAAAACTGTTTTTT	CASSLRPTPTNEKLFF
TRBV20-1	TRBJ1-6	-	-	TGCAGTGCTAGATCGACGGGCAGAAGCTCCTATAATTCACCCCTCCACTTT	CSARSTGRSSYNSPLHF
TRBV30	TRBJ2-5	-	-	TGTGCCTGGAGTGTACTAGGTCCAGGGGGGGGGACCCAGTACTTC	CAWSVLGPGGGTQYF